The 30 T cell receptor beta chains below come from one sample, sequenced in a study of T cell responses to AZD1222 COVID-19 vaccine. Only in-frame clones appear in the TCRdb table, and some are missing; sequencing was by immunoSEQ multiplex PCR. Of fewer than 150,000 clones listed, around 90% are singletons. Sequencing used peripheral blood, obtained on day 0 of AZD1222 vaccination. These receptors all stem from an adult in good health.

The CDR3 reads CASSLEGATEAFF. CDR3 coding DNA: TGTGCCAGCAGCTTAGAGGGGGCAACTGAAGCTTTCTTT. The gene calls are TRBV7-9 and TRBJ1-1; 7 bases fit TRBD1. With 1 base clipped from V and 5 bases from J, the junction kept 1 base outside the gene matches. Per germline, CDR1 SEHNR and CDR2 FQNEAQ (reference sequence). This CDR3 has 13 amino acids.

Here the CDR3 reads CASSRTFNQPQHF. The CDR3 DNA follows: TGTGCCAGCAGTCGGACTTTCAATCAGCCCCAGCATTTT. The J gene is TRBJ1-5, the V gene TRBV12-3 or TRBV12-4, with D uncertain. Trimming took off 5 bases at V and 3 bases at J, with 8 bases between the two ends. The CDR3 runs to 13 residues.

This chain connects TRBV12-3 or TRBV12-4 to TRBJ1-2; unclear D gene. This CDR3 region has 12 residues. V shed 3 bases and J shed 7 bases, with 9 bases lying between them. The CDR3 spells CASSLVFSGYTF. CDR3 nucleotides: TGTGCCAGCAGTTTGGTGTTTTCTGGCTACACCTTC.

The gene calls are TRBV5-6 and TRBJ1-2; TRBD1 agrees at 8 bases. V lost 5 bases to trimming and J lost 8 bases; unmatched junction nucleotides: 17. Germline V gives CDR1 SGHDT, CDR2 YYEEEE. The length of the CDR3 is 16 residues. The CDR3 sequence: CASREELATGAGGYTF. As DNA, the CDR3 is TGTGCCAGCAGGGAAGAACTAGCGACAGGGGCTGGAGGCTACACCTTC.

This rearrangement joins TRBV6-6 to TRBJ2-3; maybe TRBD2 (6 bases). Germline CDR1 and CDR2: MNHNY and SVGAGI (reference sequence). CDR3 size: 13 residues. V lost 10 bases to trimming and J lost 2 bases, with 13 bases between them. This CDR3 reads CATSRGNTDTQYF. CDR3 nucleotide sequence: TGTGCCACATCGCGGGGCAACACAGATACGCAGTATTTT.

This sequence joins TRBV28 and TRBJ2-1; weak D call: TRBD2 (6 bases). CDR1 and CDR2 (germline): MDHEN, SYDVKM. The CDR3 covers 13 residues. Deletions cut 3 bases from V and 8 bases from J, with 11 bases between. The DNA for the CDR3 is TGTGCCAGCAGTTTCGTGGGGGAGGATGAGCAGTTCTTC. This translates into CASSFVGEDEQFF.

This sequence joins TRBV7-3 and TRBJ2-7, with D unclear. The CDR3 contains 13 residues. CDR1 SGHTA and CDR2 FQGTGA come from the germline V gene. The V gene lost 3 bases and the J gene lost 3 bases, with 9 bases spanning the gap. CDR3 region: CASSFQEGYEQYF. CDR3 DNA sequence: TGTGCCAGCAGCTTTCAGGAAGGCTACGAGCAGTACTTC.

V gene TRBV19 combines with J gene TRBJ1-3, with D unresolved. The CDR3 covers 15 residues. V lost 8 bases to trimming and J lost 2 bases, with 16 bases between them. Germline CDR1 reads LNHDA; CDR2 reads SQIVND (reference sequence). The CDR3 sequence is CASARGGQTGNTIYF. The DNA of the CDR3 is TGTGCCAGTGCGCGGGGAGGGCAGACTGGAAACACCATATATTTT.

V and J are TRBV6-5 and TRBJ2-1; 7 positions agree with TRBD2. The CDR3 covers 13 residues. Per the germline V gene, CDR1 is MNHEY and CDR2 is SVGAGI. Trimming removed 7 bases from V and 4 bases from J; junction bases left unmatched: 4. In DNA form, the CDR3 reads TGTGCCAGCAACCCGGGGGGTTACAATGAGCAGTTCTTC. Amino acids: CASNPGGYNEQFF.

The CDR3 DNA is TGTGCCTGGAGCAGACAGGCTAACACTGAAGCTTTCTTT. As protein: CAWSRQANTEAFF. The chain recombines TRBV30 with TRBJ1-1; possible D gene TRBD1, 6 bases. The V end was cut by 3 bases, the J end by 2 bases, with 10 bases between. The CDR3 runs to 13 residues. Germline CDR1 reads GTSNPN; CDR2 reads SVGIG (reference sequence).

J is TRBJ2-7 and V is TRBV28, with 7 bases aligning to TRBD2. V dropped 4 bases and J dropped 0; count of bases not matched to a gene: 3. CDR3 length: 14 amino acids. The germline CDR1 and CDR2 sequences are MDHEN and SYDVKM. The CDR3 sequence is CASSSAGRSYEQYF. For the CDR3, the DNA is TGTGCCAGCAGTTCAGCGGGGCGCTCCTACGAGCAGTACTTC.

The rearrangement joins TRBV10-3 to TRBJ2-3; no firm D call. CDR1 and CDR2 from the germline V gene are ENHRY and SYGVKD. The length of the CDR3 is 12 residues. V gave up 8 bases and J gave up 1 base, with 7 bases separating them. The CDR3 DNA follows: TGTGCCATCGGGCTAGGCACAGATACGCAGTATTTT. Translation: CAIGLGTDTQYF.

This clone was detected a few times. The rearrangement links TRBV9 to TRBJ2-2, with 15 bases aligning to TRBD2. The V and J ends lost 6 bases and 0 bases, in that order; junction bases with no gene match: 15. Germline V lookup: CDR1 SGDLS, CDR2 YYNGEE. The CDR3 runs 21 residues. The CDR3 here is CASTSRPGTSGGRTNTGELFF. CDR3 nucleotides: TGTGCCAGCACTTCGCGGCCCGGGACTAGCGGGGGGCGGACGAACACCGGGGAGCTGTTTTTT.

The rearrangement uses TRBV19 and TRBJ1-5, with TRBD1 matching 8 bases. The V and J ends lost 5 bases and 5 bases, in that order; junction bases with no gene match: 8. The CDR3 runs to 15 residues. Germline CDR1 LNHDA, CDR2 SQIVND (reference sequence). In DNA form, the CDR3 reads TGTGCCAGTAGTCCGGCAGACAGGGGCGATCAGCCCCAGCATTTT. Its translation is CASSPADRGDQPQHF.

The DNA of the CDR3 is TGTGCCAGCTCACCGAGGAACGGCAATCAGCCCCAGCATTTT. Protein sequence: CASSPRNGNQPQHF. V gene TRBV18 combines with J gene TRBJ1-5; no clear D. The CDR3 extends over 14 amino acids. Germline CDR1 and CDR2: KGHSH and LQKENI. V lost 3 bases to trimming and J lost 2 bases, with 8 bases between them.

The rearrangement joins TRBV6-1 to TRBJ1-1; D is unclear. V dropped 2 bases and J dropped 2 bases, with 9 bases sitting between them. Germline V gives CDR1 MNHNS, CDR2 SASEGT. The CDR3 runs to 14 residues. CDR3 nucleotides: TGTGCCAGCAGTGAACGGAGGTTAAACACTGAAGCTTTCTTT. Translated, it gives CASSERRLNTEAFF.

The chain uses TRBV5-4 and TRBJ2-5, with D perhaps matching TRBD2 (6 bases). The ends were cut back, 4 bases at V and 5 bases at J, with 12 bases in the middle. This CDR3 is built from 13 residues. Germline assignment: CDR1 SGHNT and CDR2 YYREEE (reference sequence). The DNA for the CDR3 is TGTGCCAGCAGCCCCCGGGGGACGGAGACCCAGTACTTC. Protein sequence: CASSPRGTETQYF.

The chain recombines TRBV28 with TRBJ1-1, with 7 bases matching TRBD1. V lost 6 bases and J lost 4; bases outside the gene matches: 11. This CDR3 has 15 residues. Looked up from germline, CDR1 is MDHEN and CDR2 is SYDVKM. The CDR3 is CASREGADWATEAFF. CDR3 in DNA: TGTGCCAGCAGGGAGGGGGCAGATTGGGCCACTGAAGCTTTCTTT.

The chain combines TRBV7-2 with TRBJ2-2; either TRBD1 or TRBD2 may fit D (6 bases each). V was clipped by 2 bases and J by 3 bases, with 7 bases between them. Germline values: CDR1 SGHTA, CDR2 FQGNSA. CDR3 length: 14 residues. This CDR3 is CASSLRGDTGELFF. CDR3 coding DNA: TGTGCCAGCAGCTTAAGGGGGGACACCGGGGAGCTGTTTTTT.

V and J are TRBV6-1 and TRBJ2-1; 16 bases are a match to TRBD2. The CDR3 runs to 17 residues. V shed 3 bases, J shed 9 bases, and the junction held 8 bases outside the gene matches. Per the germline V gene, CDR1 is MNHNS and CDR2 is SASEGT. Written as DNA, the CDR3 is TGTGCCAGCAGTGAGGTATTGGGACTAGCGGGGGGGAGTGAGCAGTTCTTC. This sequence encodes CASSEVLGLAGGSEQFF.

V gene TRBV5-4 combines with J gene TRBJ2-3; D is possibly TRBD2 (7 bases). This CDR3 comprises 16 residues. V was clipped by 4 bases and J by 3 bases, with 18 bases between them. Germline V gene lookup returns CDR1 SGHNT and CDR2 YYREEE (reference sequence). The CDR3 loop is CASSPGGGGWTDTQYF. CDR3 nucleotide sequence: TGTGCCAGCAGCCCCGGAGGGGGGGGCTGGACAGATACGCAGTATTTT.

This chain connects TRBV9 to TRBJ1-4, with D perhaps matching TRBD1 (6 bases). The CDR3 totals 16 residues. Trimming shortened V by 0 bases and J by 11 bases, and 20 bases separated the two germline ends. CDR1 and CDR2 (germline): SGDLS, YYNGEE. CDR3: CASSVASWTAGAKLFF. As DNA, the CDR3 is TGTGCCAGCAGCGTAGCTTCATGGACAGCTGGGGCGAAACTGTTTTTT.

This clone was picked up a small number of times. This chain joins TRBV30 and TRBJ2-7; perhaps TRBD2 as D (6 bases). CDR3 length: 16 residues. Trimming cost V 0 bases and J 0 bases, with 15 bases left between them. Germline CDR1 and CDR2: GTSNPN and SVGIG (reference sequence). CDR3 DNA sequence: TGTGCCTGGAGTGTAGGTACCGGGGGACTCTCCTACGAGCAGTACTTC. It translates to CAWSVGTGGLSYEQYF.

V is TRBV7-6 and J is TRBJ1-1; no reliable D call. Looked up from germline, CDR1 is SGHVS and CDR2 is FNYEAQ. Trimming left V 1 base short and J 1 base short, with 7 bases between. The CDR3 runs 14 residues. DNA for the CDR3: TGTGCCAGCAGCTTAGTAGGCGAGAACACTGAAGCTTTCTTT. Translated: CASSLVGENTEAFF.

V is TRBV3-1 (or the pseudogene TRBV3-2) and J is TRBJ1-2; D uncertain. The germline V and J ends were trimmed by 1 base and 8 bases, with 23 bases remaining between them. Germline lookup yields CDR1 LGHDT and CDR2 YNNKEL (reference sequence). This CDR3 contains 17 residues. The CDR3 DNA reads as TGTGCCAGCAGCCAAGCCGTAAGACGTGGCTGGAGATGGGGCTACACCTTC. Amino acid sequence: CASSQAVRRGWRWGYTF.

The J gene is TRBJ1-6, the V gene TRBV5-1, with TRBD1 identical over 8 bases. With 3 bases clipped from V and 8 bases from J, the junction kept 7 bases outside the gene matches. The CDR3 sequence is 15 residues long. Germline assignment: CDR1 SGHRS and CDR2 YFSETQ. CDR3 amino acids: CASSYRTGPDSPLHF. DNA of the CDR3: TGCGCCAGCAGCTACCGGACAGGGCCAGATTCACCCCTCCACTTT.

This clone appeared a single time. The chain couples TRBV18 to TRBJ2-7; 11 nucleotides line up with TRBD1. V lost 3 bases and J lost 3; bases outside the gene matches: 13. The germline gives CDR1 KGHSH, CDR2 LQKENI. CDR3 length: 18 amino acids. In nucleotides, the CDR3 is TGTGCCAGCTCACCCCTTACTATCGCCGGGACAGGGGGCTACGAGCAGTACTTC. Protein product: CASSPLTIAGTGGYEQYF.

The chain recombines TRBV7-2 with TRBJ1-1; D might be TRBD1 (5 bases). Between the trimmed V and J ends, which lost 5 bases and 10 bases, there was a span of 17 bases. From germline, CDR1 is SGHTA and CDR2 FQGNSA. The CDR3 contains 13 residues. The CDR3 bases are TGTGCCAGCAGCCCCGGGACCGTGGCGGCAGCTTTCTTT. Encoded protein: CASSPGTVAAAFF.

The chain uses TRBV2 and TRBJ1-2, with 7 bases that match TRBD1. The CDR3 runs to 14 residues. Germline CDR1 is SNHLY and CDR2 is FYNNEI. The junction had 5 bases not matched to a gene; V was cut back by 6 bases and J by 1 base. CDR3 nucleotide sequence: TGTGCCAGCAGGCGGGACAGCAATAACTATGGCTACACCTTC. Its protein product is CASRRDSNNYGYTF.

This clone was detected once. The rearrangement joins TRBV4-1 to TRBJ2-1; TRBD2 agrees at 8 bases. The germline V gene has CDR1 MGHRA and CDR2 YSYEKL. This CDR3 contains 16 residues. V lost 5 bases, J lost 4 bases, and 10 bases stayed unmatched. The CDR3 loop is CASSDVFERGYNEQFF. Here the CDR3 DNA reads TGCGCCAGCAGCGACGTATTCGAGCGGGGGTACAATGAGCAGTTCTTC.